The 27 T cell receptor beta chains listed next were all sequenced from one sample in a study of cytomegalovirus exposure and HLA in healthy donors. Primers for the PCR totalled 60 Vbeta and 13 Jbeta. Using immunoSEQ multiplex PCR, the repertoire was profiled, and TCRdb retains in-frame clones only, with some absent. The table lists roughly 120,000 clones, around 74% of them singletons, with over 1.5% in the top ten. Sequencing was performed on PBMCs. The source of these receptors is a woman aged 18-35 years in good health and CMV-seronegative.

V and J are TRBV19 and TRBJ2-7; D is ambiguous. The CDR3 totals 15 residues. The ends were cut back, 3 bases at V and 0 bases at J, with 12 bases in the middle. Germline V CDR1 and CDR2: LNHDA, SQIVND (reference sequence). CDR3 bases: TGTGCCAGTAGTATCGCGAGTGGTTTCTCCTACGAGCAGTACTTC. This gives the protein CASSIASGFSYEQYF.

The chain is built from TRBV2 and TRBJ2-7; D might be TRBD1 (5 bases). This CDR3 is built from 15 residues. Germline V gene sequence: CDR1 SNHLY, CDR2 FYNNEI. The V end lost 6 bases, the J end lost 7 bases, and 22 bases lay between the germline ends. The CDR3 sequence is CASRLPTDVVGEQYF. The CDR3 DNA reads TGTGCCAGCAGACTCCCGACAGATGTGGTGGGGGAGCAGTACTTC.

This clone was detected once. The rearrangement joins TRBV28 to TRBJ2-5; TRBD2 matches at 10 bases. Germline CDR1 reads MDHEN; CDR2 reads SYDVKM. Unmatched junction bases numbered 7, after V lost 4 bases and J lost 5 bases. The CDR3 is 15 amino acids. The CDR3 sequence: CASSSRAGGLETQYF. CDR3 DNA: TGTGCCAGCAGTTCCAGAGCGGGGGGGCTGGAGACCCAGTACTTC.

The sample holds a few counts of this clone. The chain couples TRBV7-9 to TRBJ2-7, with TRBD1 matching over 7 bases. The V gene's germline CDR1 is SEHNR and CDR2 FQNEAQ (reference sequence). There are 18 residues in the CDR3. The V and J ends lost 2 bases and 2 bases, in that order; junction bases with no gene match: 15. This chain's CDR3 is CASSLSTRDRAETYEQYF. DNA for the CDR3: TGTGCCAGCAGCTTAAGTACCCGTGACAGGGCCGAGACCTACGAGCAGTACTTC.

CDR3 nucleotides: TGTGCCAGCTCCTACCGGGGGCTAGCGGGGGATACCTACAATGAGCAGTTCTTC. It specifies CASSYRGLAGDTYNEQFF. The gene calls are TRBV18 and TRBJ2-1; 10 bases map to TRBD2. The junction had 13 bases not matched to a gene; V was cut back by 6 bases and J by 2 bases. The CDR3 is 18 amino acids. Looked up from germline, CDR1 is KGHSH and CDR2 is LQKENI.

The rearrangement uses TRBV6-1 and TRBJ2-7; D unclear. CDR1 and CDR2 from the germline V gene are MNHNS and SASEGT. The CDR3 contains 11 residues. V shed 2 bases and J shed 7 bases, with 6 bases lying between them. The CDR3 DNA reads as TGTGCCAGCAGTGAATATCCGGAGCAGTACTTC. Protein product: CASSEYPEQYF.

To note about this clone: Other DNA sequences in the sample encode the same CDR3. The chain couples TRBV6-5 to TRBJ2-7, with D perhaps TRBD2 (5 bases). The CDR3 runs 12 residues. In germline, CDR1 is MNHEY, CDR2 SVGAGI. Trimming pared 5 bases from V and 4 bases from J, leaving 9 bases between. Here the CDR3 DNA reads TGTGCCAGCAGTCCCGGCGGGTACGAGCAGTACTTC. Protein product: CASSPGGYEQYF.

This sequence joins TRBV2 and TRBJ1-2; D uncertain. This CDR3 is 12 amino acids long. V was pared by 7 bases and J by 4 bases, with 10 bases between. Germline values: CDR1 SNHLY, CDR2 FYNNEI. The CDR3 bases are TGTGCCAGCACTGCGCGGAGCTATGGCTACACCTTC. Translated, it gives CASTARSYGYTF.

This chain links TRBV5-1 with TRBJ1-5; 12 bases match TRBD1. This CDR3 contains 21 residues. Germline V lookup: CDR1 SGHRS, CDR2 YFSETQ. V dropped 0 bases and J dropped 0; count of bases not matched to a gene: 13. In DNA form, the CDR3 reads TGCGCCAGCAGCTTGGAACAGGCCCGGGACAGGGGGCCCCTTAGCAATCAGCCCCAGCATTTT. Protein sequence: CASSLEQARDRGPLSNQPQHF.

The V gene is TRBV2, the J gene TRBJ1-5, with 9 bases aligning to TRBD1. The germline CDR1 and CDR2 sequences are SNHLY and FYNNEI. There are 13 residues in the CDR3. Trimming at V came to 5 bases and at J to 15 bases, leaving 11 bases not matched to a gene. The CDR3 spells CASSPGQGVFLHF. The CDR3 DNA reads TGTGCCAGCAGTCCGGGACAGGGTGTTTTTCTGCATTTT. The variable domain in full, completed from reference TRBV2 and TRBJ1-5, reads EPEVTQTPSHQVTQMGQEVILRCVPISNHLYFYWYRQILGQKVEFLVSFYNNEISEKSEIFDDQFSVERPDGSNFTLKIRSTKLEDSAMYFCASSPGQGVFLHFGDGTRLSIL.

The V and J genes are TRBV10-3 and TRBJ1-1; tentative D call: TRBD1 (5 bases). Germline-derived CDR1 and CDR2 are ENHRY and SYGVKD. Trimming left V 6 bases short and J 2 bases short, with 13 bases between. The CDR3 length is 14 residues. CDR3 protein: CAIRGGGGNTEAFF. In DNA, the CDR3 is TGTGCCATCAGAGGCGGGGGAGGAAACACTGAAGCTTTCTTT.

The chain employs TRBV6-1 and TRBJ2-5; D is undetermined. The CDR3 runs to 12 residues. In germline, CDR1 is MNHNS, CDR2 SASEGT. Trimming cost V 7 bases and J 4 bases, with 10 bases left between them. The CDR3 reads CASNPTTETQYF. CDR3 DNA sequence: TGTGCCAGCAACCCCACAACAGAGACCCAGTACTTC.

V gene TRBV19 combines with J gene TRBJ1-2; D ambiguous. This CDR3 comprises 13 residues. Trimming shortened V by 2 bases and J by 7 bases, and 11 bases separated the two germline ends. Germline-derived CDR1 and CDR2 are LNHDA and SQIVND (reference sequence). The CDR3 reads CASSIIPVSGYTF. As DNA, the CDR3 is TGTGCCAGTAGTATAATCCCAGTCTCTGGCTACACCTTC.

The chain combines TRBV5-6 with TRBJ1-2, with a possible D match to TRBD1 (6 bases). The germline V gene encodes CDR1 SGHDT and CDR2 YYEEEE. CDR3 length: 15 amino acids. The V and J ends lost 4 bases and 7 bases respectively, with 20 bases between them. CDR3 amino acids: CASSILQRGMGGYTF. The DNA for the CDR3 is TGTGCCAGCAGCATCCTACAGAGGGGGATGGGTGGCTACACCTTC.

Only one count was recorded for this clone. The CDR3 nucleotides are TGCGCCAGCAGCTCGAAATTCCCAGCCCGACAGGGGAATTCACCCCTCCACTTT. Amino acid sequence: CASSSKFPARQGNSPLHF. The chain is built from TRBV5-1 and TRBJ1-6; 8 nucleotides agree with TRBD1. This CDR3 spans 18 amino acids. Germline V gene data show CDR1 as SGHRS and CDR2 as YFSETQ. J gave up 7 bases and V 3 bases, and 15 bases lay outside the gene matches.

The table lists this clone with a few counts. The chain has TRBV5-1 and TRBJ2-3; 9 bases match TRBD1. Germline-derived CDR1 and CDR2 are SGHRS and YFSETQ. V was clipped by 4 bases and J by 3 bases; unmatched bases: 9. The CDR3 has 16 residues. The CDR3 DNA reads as TGCGCCAGCAGCAGTACAGGGGGCTTTGCGACAGATACGCAGTATTTT. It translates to CASSSTGGFATDTQYF.

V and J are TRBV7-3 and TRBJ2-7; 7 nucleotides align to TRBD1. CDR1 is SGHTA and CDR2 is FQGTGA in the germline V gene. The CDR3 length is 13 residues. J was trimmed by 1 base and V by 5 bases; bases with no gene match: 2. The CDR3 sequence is CASSRDSSYEQYF. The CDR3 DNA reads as TGTGCCAGCAGCCGGGACAGTTCCTACGAGCAGTACTTC.

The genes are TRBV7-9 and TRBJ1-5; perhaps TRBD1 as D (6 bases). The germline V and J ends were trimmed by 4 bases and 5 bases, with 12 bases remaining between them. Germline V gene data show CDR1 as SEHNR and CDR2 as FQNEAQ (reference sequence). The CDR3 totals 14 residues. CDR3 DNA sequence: TGTGCCAGCAGCTCCTTGGCAGGGGATCAGCCCCAGCATTTT. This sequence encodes CASSSLAGDQPQHF.

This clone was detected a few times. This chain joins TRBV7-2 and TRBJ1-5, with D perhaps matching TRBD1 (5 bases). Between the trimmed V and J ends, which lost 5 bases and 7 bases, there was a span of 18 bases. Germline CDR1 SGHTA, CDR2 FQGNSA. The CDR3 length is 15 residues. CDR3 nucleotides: TGTGCCAGCAGCCTACTCGGGGGGGAATACCAGCCCCAGCATTTT. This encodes CASSLLGGEYQPQHF.

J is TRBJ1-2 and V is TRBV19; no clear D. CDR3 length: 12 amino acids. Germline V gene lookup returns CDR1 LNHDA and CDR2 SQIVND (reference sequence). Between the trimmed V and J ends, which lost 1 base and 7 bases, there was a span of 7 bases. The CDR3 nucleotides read TGTGCCAGTAGTATAGGGCCTGGTGGCTACACCTTC. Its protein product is CASSIGPGGYTF.

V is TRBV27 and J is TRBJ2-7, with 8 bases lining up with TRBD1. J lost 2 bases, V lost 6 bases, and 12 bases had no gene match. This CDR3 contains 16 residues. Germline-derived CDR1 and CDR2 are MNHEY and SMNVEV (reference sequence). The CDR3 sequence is CASSRYSTGATYEQYF. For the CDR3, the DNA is TGTGCCAGCAGCCGATACTCGACAGGGGCAACCTACGAGCAGTACTTC.

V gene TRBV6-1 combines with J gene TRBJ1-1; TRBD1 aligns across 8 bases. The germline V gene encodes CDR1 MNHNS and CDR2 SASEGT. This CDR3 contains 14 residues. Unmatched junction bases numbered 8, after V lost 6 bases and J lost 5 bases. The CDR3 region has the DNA TGTGCCAGCAGGGGGACAGGAGGGAAGACTGAAGCTTTCTTT. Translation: CASRGTGGKTEAFF.

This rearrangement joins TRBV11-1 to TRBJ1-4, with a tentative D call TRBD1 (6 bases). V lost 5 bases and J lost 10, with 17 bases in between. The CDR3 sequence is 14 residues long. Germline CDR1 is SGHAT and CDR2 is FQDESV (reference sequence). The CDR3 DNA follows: TGTGCCAGCAGCACCCAGGGGAAAGCCGGAAAACTGTTTTTT. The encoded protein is CASSTQGKAGKLFF.

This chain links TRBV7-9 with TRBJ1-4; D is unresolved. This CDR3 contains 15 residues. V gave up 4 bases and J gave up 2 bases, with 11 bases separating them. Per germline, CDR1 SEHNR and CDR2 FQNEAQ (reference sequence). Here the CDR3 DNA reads TGTGCCAGCAGCTCAAGAGGATCCACTAATGAAAAACTGTTTTTT. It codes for CASSSRGSTNEKLFF.

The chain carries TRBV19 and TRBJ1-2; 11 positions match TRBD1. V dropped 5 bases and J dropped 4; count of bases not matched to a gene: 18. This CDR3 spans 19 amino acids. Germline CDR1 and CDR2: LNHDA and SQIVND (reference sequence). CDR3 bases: TGTGCCAGTAGTTCAAGAAGTCCCGGGACAGGGGGGCTCTTCTATGGCTACACCTTC. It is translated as CASSSRSPGTGGLFYGYTF.

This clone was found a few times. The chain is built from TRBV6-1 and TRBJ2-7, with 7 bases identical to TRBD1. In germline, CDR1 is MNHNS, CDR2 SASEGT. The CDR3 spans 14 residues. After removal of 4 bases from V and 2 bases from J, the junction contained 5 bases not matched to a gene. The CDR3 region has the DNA TGTGCCAGCAGTGCCCGGGACAGAGCCTACGAGCAGTACTTC. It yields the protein CASSARDRAYEQYF.

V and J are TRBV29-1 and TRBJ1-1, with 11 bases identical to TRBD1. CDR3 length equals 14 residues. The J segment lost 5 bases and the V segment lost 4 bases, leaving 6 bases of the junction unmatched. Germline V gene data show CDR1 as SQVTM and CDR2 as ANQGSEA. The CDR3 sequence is CSVVRGTGGTEAFF. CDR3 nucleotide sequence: TGCAGCGTTGTCCGAGGGACAGGGGGAACTGAAGCTTTCTTT.